Listed below are T cell receptor beta chains from one sample, sequenced in a study of blood T cell repertoires in COVID-19. TCRdb's table, derived via immunoSEQ multiplex PCR, lists solely in-frame clones and lacks some. The table records under 350,000 clones, around 89% of them present only once. The specimen sequenced was peripheral blood. These receptors originate from a man aged 40-55 years with acute or convalescent COVID-19. Each CDR3 is given without its conserved first and last residue. Fields, in order: V gene, CDR3 length, clone size, CDR3 protein. Size values are once, few and many counts, or a class for expanded clones, and some rows have none.

TRBV9 | 14 | - | ASSVATGTYNSPLH
TRBV12-2 | 11 | - | ASRFHTRPEQF
TRBV25-1 | 14 | - | ASSEYRGGGNSPLH
TRBV5-4 | 15 | - | ASSLTRDSGKGNTIY
TRBV27 | 14 | - | ASSLIPRGVYNEQF
TRBV11-2 | 11 | - | ASSLGQSVGYT
TRBV5-4 | 11 | - | ASSSGSTDTQY
TRBV19 | 13 | - | ASSITGGSGNTIY
TRBV7-3 | 15 | - | ASSLSGGARAYNEQF
TRBV19 | 12 | - | ASSIRGVNQPQH
TRBV30 | 13 | - | AWSPGQGARNTIY
TRBV4-1 | 11 | - | ASSQGPVLGYT
TRBV6-5 | 13 | - | ASSYESGQHQPQH
TRBV10-3 | 11 | - | AIRDSGWYGYT
TRBV11-2 | 11 | - | ASSLDSGAGYT
TRBV2 | 9 | - | ASRGRGEAF
TRBV11-1 | 11 | - | ASSLDPGVGAF
TRBV5-4 | 12 | - | ASSIGQGETEAF
TRBV28 | 12 | - | ASRPLYSNQPQH
TRBV19 | 12 | once | ASSLTGLNTEAF
TRBV6-1 | 13 | once | ASSEFSISGNTIY
TRBV3-1/TRBV3-2 | 10 | - | ATSTAGNTIY
TRBV7-8 | 12 | - | ASTQGVSYNEQF
TRBV12-3/TRBV12-4 | 9 | - | ASSLRETQY
TRBV24-1 | 14 | - | ATSDPGQGANSPLH
TRBV6-6 | 14 | - | ASSLGQGSPNQPQH
TRBV3-1/TRBV3-2 | 13 | - | ASSQDPRGNQPQH
TRBV6-5 | 13 | once | ASSRDIPTNEKLF
TRBV5-8 | 12 | - | ASSLGGGDSPLH
TRBV24-1 | 10 | - | ATKAEGAGYT
TRBV3-1/TRBV3-2 | 12 | - | ASSQGSSGNTIY
TRBV6-2/TRBV6-3 | 14 | - | ASSPSTGTGIYEQY
TRBV11-2 | 13 | - | ASSLGAPVFYEQY
TRBV13 | 15 | - | ASSGRLAGGLEDTQY
TRBV7-9 | 13 | - | ASSPGADSGNTIY
TRBV19 | 14 | once | ASSASGTSSYNEQF
TRBV5-1 | 12 | once | ASSSSTESTEAF
TRBV5-1 | 11 | - | ASSPLGANVLT
TRBV27 | 13 | once | ASSLSAGRIYGYT
TRBV20-1 | 12 | - | SASSTSGTGELF
TRBV11-1 | 14 | few | ASSLRRVRRDNEQF